The entry that follows covers one T cell receptor beta chain sequence. As processed by the authors: Researchers report that nucleated cell counts were estimated from reference gene primer amplification. Sequencing used immunoSEQ multiplex PCR; TCRdb keeps in-frame clones, though not all of them. V, J and clone size derive from that table, while D and trimming were established from the DNA sequence. The sample holds some 230,000 clones, roughly nine tenths seen once. The CDR3 contains 16 residues. CDR1 and CDR2 (germline): LNHNV, YYDKDF (reference sequence). V shed 5 bases, J shed 0 bases, and the junction held 7 bases outside the gene matches. This sample is part of a study of blood T cell repertoires in COVID-19. Across the whole study: Sites across the United States, Italy and Spain contributed samples from acute and convalescent COVID-19. From T cells, B-cell-depleted T cells, or PBMCs came the material, which was cDNA or gDNA.

Followed over time, Seattle patients had been enrolled while infection was active. The chain carries TRBV15 and TRBJ1-1; TRBD1 matches 9 bases. The origin of this receptor is a woman aged 50 to 65 with COVID-19, enrolled during active disease. Sequencing was carried out using peripheral blood. The CDR3 here is CATSRRTGVMNTEAFF. CDR3 bases: TGTGCCACCAGCCGTCGGACAGGGGTTATGAACACTGAAGCTTTCTTT.